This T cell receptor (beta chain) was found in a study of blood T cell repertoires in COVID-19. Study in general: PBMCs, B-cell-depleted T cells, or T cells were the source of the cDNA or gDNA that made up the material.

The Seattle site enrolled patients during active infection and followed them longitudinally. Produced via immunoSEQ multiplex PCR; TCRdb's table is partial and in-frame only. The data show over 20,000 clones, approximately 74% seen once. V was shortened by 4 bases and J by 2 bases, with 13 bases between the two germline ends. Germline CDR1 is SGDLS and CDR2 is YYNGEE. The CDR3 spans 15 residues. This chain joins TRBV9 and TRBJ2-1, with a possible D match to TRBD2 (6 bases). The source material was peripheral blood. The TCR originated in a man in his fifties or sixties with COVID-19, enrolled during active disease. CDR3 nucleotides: TGTGCCAGCAGCCTTAGACTAGGGCCCTACAATGAGCAGTTCTTC. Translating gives CASSLRLGPYNEQFF. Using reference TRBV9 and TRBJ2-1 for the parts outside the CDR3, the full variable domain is DSGVTQTPKHLITATGQRVTLRCSPRSGDLSVYWYQQSLDQGLQFLIQYYNGEERAKGNILERFSAQQFPDLHSELNLSSLELGDSALYFCASSLRLGPYNEQFFGPGTRLTVL.